The rows below give T cell receptor beta chains drawn from one sample of a study of CD8 T cells in Susac syndrome. MiXCR, applied by TCRdb to the immunoSEQ multiplex PCR reads, yields one record per CDR3 protein. The sample holds a few hundred thousand distinct CDR3 sequences, roughly 81% seen once. The specimen was CD8+ T cells from PBMCs. The source is a human donor with multiple sclerosis. Each CDR3 is given with its conserved first and last residue. Each record gives: CDR3 protein, CDR3 DNA, D gene, clone size, V gene, J gene. A D gene is named only where the DNA matches it firmly. A row's size may be missing; if present it is once, few, many or a size class.

CDR3aa: CASSLPRGIQYF
CDR3nt: TGTGCCAGCAGTTTACCGAGGGGCATTCAGTACTTC
d_gene: .
abundance: .
v_gene: TRBV28
j_gene: TRBJ2-4

CDR3aa: CAISEEGKVEQYF
CDR3nt: TGTGCCATCAGTGAAGAGGGGAAGGTCGAGCAGTACTTC
d_gene: .
abundance: .
v_gene: TRBV10-3
j_gene: TRBJ2-7

CDR3aa: CASSYSDRDETQYF
CDR3nt: TGTGCCAGCAGTTACTCTGACAGGGATGAGACCCAGTACTTC
d_gene: TRBD1
abundance: .
v_gene: TRBV6-7
j_gene: TRBJ2-5

CDR3aa: CATSVQDGSSTDTQYF
CDR3nt: TGTGCCACCAGTGTTCAGGACGGATCTAGCACAGATACGCAGTATTTT
d_gene: .
abundance: once
v_gene: TRBV24-1
j_gene: TRBJ2-3

CDR3aa: CASSSSRNEQFF
CDR3nt: TGTGCCAGCAGTTCTAGTAGGAATGAGCAGTTCTTC
d_gene: .
abundance: .
v_gene: TRBV7-9
j_gene: TRBJ2-1

CDR3aa: CASSLELTGFHEKLFF
CDR3nt: TGTGCCAGCAGCTTAGAATTAACAGGGTTCCATGAAAAACTGTTTTTT
d_gene: .
abundance: .
v_gene: TRBV11-2
j_gene: TRBJ1-4

CDR3aa: CSLNEGLDSINTEAFF
CDR3nt: TGCAGCCTAAACGAGGGTTTGGACAGCATAAACACTGAAGCTTTCTTT
d_gene: .
abundance: .
v_gene: TRBV29-1
j_gene: TRBJ1-1

CDR3aa: CATSRDRAGRTGELFF
CDR3nt: TGTGCCACCAGCAGAGATCGGGCCGGGCGCACCGGGGAGCTGTTTTTT
d_gene: .
abundance: .
v_gene: TRBV15
j_gene: TRBJ2-2

CDR3aa: CASSSADYLYGYTF
CDR3nt: TGTGCCAGCAGTTCCGCAGATTACCTCTATGGCTACACCTTC
d_gene: .
abundance: .
v_gene: TRBV12-3/TRBV12-4
j_gene: TRBJ1-2

CDR3aa: CSVEEGGSQYF
CDR3nt: TGCAGCGTTGAAGAGGGAGGGTCCCAGTACTTC
d_gene: TRBD2
abundance: .
v_gene: TRBV29-1
j_gene: TRBJ2-5

CDR3aa: CASRYREGDYGYTF
CDR3nt: TGTGCCAGCAGATACAGGGAAGGCGACTATGGCTACACCTTC
d_gene: .
abundance: .
v_gene: TRBV9
j_gene: TRBJ1-2

CDR3aa: CASSLVGSSSYEQYF
CDR3nt: TGTGCCAGCAGTTTGGTCGGGAGTTCTTCCTACGAGCAGTACTTC
d_gene: .
abundance: once
v_gene: TRBV28
j_gene: TRBJ2-7

CDR3aa: CASSVPGHGTSGANVLTF
CDR3nt: TGTGCCAGCAGCGTTCCGGGACACGGGACCTCTGGGGCCAACGTCCTGACTTTC
d_gene: .
abundance: .
v_gene: TRBV9
j_gene: TRBJ2-6

CDR3aa: CASSQGRITGFNQPQHF
CDR3nt: TGTGCCAGCAGCCAAGGTCGGATTACAGGGTTCAATCAGCCCCAGCATTTT
d_gene: .
abundance: once
v_gene: TRBV3-1
j_gene: TRBJ1-5

CDR3aa: CASSFGREGYEQYF
CDR3nt: TGTGCCAGCAGTTTCGGACGGGAGGGTTACGAGCAGTACTTC
d_gene: TRBD2
abundance: once
v_gene: TRBV27
j_gene: TRBJ2-7

CDR3aa: CASVPDTSYNEQFF
CDR3nt: TGTGCCAGCGTCCCAGATACTTCTTACAATGAGCAGTTCTTC
d_gene: .
abundance: .
v_gene: TRBV2
j_gene: TRBJ2-1

CDR3aa: CASSLKGQFQETQYF
CDR3nt: TGTGCCAGCAGCTTAAAAGGACAGTTTCAAGAGACCCAGTACTTC
d_gene: .
abundance: .
v_gene: TRBV7-9
j_gene: TRBJ2-5

CDR3aa: CATSRATRINEQYF
CDR3nt: TGTGCCACCAGCAGAGCCACTAGAATCAACGAGCAGTACTTC
d_gene: .
abundance: .
v_gene: TRBV15
j_gene: TRBJ2-7

CDR3aa: CASSYTGPGANVLTF
CDR3nt: TGTGCCAGCAGTTATACAGGGCCTGGGGCCAACGTCCTGACTTTC
d_gene: .
abundance: .
v_gene: TRBV6-5
j_gene: TRBJ2-6

CDR3aa: CASSTTAPTYEQYF
CDR3nt: TGTGCCAGCAGTACGACGGCCCCTACCTACGAGCAGTACTTC
d_gene: .
abundance: once
v_gene: TRBV28
j_gene: TRBJ2-7

CDR3aa: CARSASGRTGELFF
CDR3nt: TGTGCCAGAAGTGCTAGCGGGAGAACCGGGGAGCTGTTTTTT
d_gene: TRBD2
abundance: .
v_gene: TRBV5-3
j_gene: TRBJ2-2

CDR3aa: CASSIRRDPYNEQFF
CDR3nt: TGTGCCAGCAGCATTCGGAGGGATCCCTACAATGAGCAGTTCTTC
d_gene: .
abundance: .
v_gene: TRBV5-5
j_gene: TRBJ2-1

CDR3aa: CATSDPLRTGSGELFF
CDR3nt: TGTGCCACCAGTGACCCCTTAAGGACAGGGTCCGGGGAGCTGTTTTTT
d_gene: TRBD1
abundance: .
v_gene: TRBV24-1
j_gene: TRBJ2-2

CDR3aa: CASSPGQLNTEAFF
CDR3nt: TGTGCCAGCAGCCCGGGACAGTTGAACACTGAAGCTTTCTTT
d_gene: TRBD1
abundance: .
v_gene: TRBV27
j_gene: TRBJ1-1

CDR3aa: CAISAQDSYNEQFF
CDR3nt: TGTGCCATCAGTGCCCAGGATTCCTACAATGAGCAGTTCTTC
d_gene: .
abundance: once
v_gene: TRBV10-3
j_gene: TRBJ2-1

CDR3aa: CASTLADRVYETQYF
CDR3nt: TGTGCCAGCACCTTAGCCGACAGGGTATATGAGACCCAGTACTTC
d_gene: TRBD1
abundance: .
v_gene: TRBV28
j_gene: TRBJ2-5

CDR3aa: CASSHLRGGGELFF
CDR3nt: TGTGCCAGCAGCCACCTCCGGGGTGGCGGGGAGCTGTTTTTT
d_gene: .
abundance: once
v_gene: TRBV3-1
j_gene: TRBJ2-2

CDR3aa: CASSSTDKNTGELFF
CDR3nt: TGTGCCAGCTCGAGCACGGACAAGAACACCGGGGAGCTGTTTTTT
d_gene: .
abundance: .
v_gene: TRBV28
j_gene: TRBJ2-2

CDR3aa: CSACPAGTTYEQYF
CDR3nt: TGCAGCGCCTGCCCCGCAGGGACTACCTACGAGCAGTACTTC
d_gene: TRBD2
abundance: once
v_gene: TRBV29-1
j_gene: TRBJ2-7

CDR3aa: CASSFKPGLATYEQYF
CDR3nt: TGTGCCAGCAGCTTTAAACCGGGACTAGCGACCTACGAGCAGTACTTC
d_gene: TRBD2
abundance: .
v_gene: TRBV7-9
j_gene: TRBJ2-7

CDR3aa: CSEKTGNTEAFF
CDR3nt: TGCAGCGAAAAGACAGGGAACACTGAAGCTTTCTTT
d_gene: .
abundance: .
v_gene: TRBV29-1
j_gene: TRBJ1-1

CDR3aa: CASSSRTSDYGYSGELFF
CDR3nt: TGTGCCAGCAGTTCACGGACTAGTGATTATGGATATTCCGGGGAGCTGTTTTTT
d_gene: TRBD2
abundance: .
v_gene: TRBV27
j_gene: TRBJ2-2

CDR3aa: CASRGLAGVYEQFF
CDR3nt: TGTGCCAGTAGAGGACTAGCGGGAGTATATGAGCAGTTCTTC
d_gene: TRBD2
abundance: .
v_gene: TRBV28
j_gene: TRBJ2-1

CDR3aa: CASSLNRGNTIYF
CDR3nt: TGTGCCAGCAGTTTAAACAGAGGAAACACCATATATTTT
d_gene: .
abundance: few
v_gene: TRBV27
j_gene: TRBJ1-3

CDR3aa: CASSSVAGYNEQFF
CDR3nt: TGTGCCAGCAGTTCGGTAGCGGGATACAATGAGCAGTTCTTC
d_gene: TRBD2
abundance: .
v_gene: TRBV27
j_gene: TRBJ2-1

CDR3aa: CASSLAFPQGTYNEQFF
CDR3nt: TGTGCCAGCAGCTTAGCCTTCCCACAGGGGACCTACAATGAGCAGTTCTTC
d_gene: TRBD1
abundance: .
v_gene: TRBV11-2
j_gene: TRBJ2-1

CDR3aa: CASSDRMDTGELFF
CDR3nt: TGTGCCAGCAGTGACAGGATGGACACCGGGGAGCTGTTTTTT
d_gene: .
abundance: .
v_gene: TRBV27
j_gene: TRBJ2-2

CDR3aa: CASSGASGLYNEQFF
CDR3nt: TGTGCCAGCAGTGGGGCTAGCGGACTTTACAATGAGCAGTTCTTC
d_gene: TRBD2
abundance: .
v_gene: TRBV2
j_gene: TRBJ2-1

CDR3aa: CATLGTSGSSPDTQYF
CDR3nt: TGTGCCACCCTTGGGACTAGCGGGAGTAGCCCAGATACGCAGTATTTT
d_gene: TRBD2
abundance: .
v_gene: TRBV15
j_gene: TRBJ2-3

CDR3aa: CASTEARTDTQYF
CDR3nt: TGTGCCAGCACCGAGGCCCGGACAGATACGCAGTATTTT
d_gene: .
abundance: .
v_gene: TRBV6-1
j_gene: TRBJ2-3

CDR3aa: CASSQPTGATEAFF
CDR3nt: TGCGCCAGCAGCCAACCGACAGGGGCAACTGAAGCTTTCTTT
d_gene: TRBD1
abundance: .
v_gene: TRBV4-1
j_gene: TRBJ1-1

CDR3aa: CASSLTTLEQFF
CDR3nt: TGTGCCAGCAGCCTGACGACACTGGAGCAGTTCTTC
d_gene: .
abundance: .
v_gene: TRBV7-9
j_gene: TRBJ2-1

CDR3aa: CASSFVRGSSYNEQFF
CDR3nt: TGTGCCAGCAGCTTTGTGCGGGGGAGCTCCTACAATGAGCAGTTCTTC
d_gene: TRBD2
abundance: once
v_gene: TRBV7-8
j_gene: TRBJ2-1

CDR3aa: CSVDRPKFRGETQYF
CDR3nt: TGCAGCGTGGACAGACCTAAATTCAGGGGAGAGACCCAGTACTTC
d_gene: .
abundance: once
v_gene: TRBV29-1
j_gene: TRBJ2-5

CDR3aa: CASSLGSRAPPEQFF
CDR3nt: TGTGCCAGCAGTTTAGGGTCGAGGGCCCCCCCAGAGCAGTTCTTC
d_gene: .
abundance: .
v_gene: TRBV27
j_gene: TRBJ2-1

CDR3aa: CASSFSREGTDTQYF
CDR3nt: TGTGCCAGCAGCTTCTCGCGGGAAGGCACAGATACGCAGTATTTT
d_gene: .
abundance: .
v_gene: TRBV5-4
j_gene: TRBJ2-3

CDR3aa: CASSLLLGDPYEQYF
CDR3nt: TGTGCCAGCAGCCTCCTACTGGGAGACCCCTACGAGCAGTACTTC
d_gene: .
abundance: .
v_gene: TRBV5-4
j_gene: TRBJ2-7

CDR3aa: CASSLGVSDTQYF
CDR3nt: TGTGCCAGCAGTTTGGGGGTTTCAGATACGCAGTATTTT
d_gene: .
abundance: .
v_gene: TRBV27
j_gene: TRBJ2-3

CDR3aa: CATSASGKYNEQFF
CDR3nt: TGTGCCACCAGTGCTAGCGGGAAGTACAATGAGCAGTTCTTC
d_gene: TRBD2
abundance: .
v_gene: TRBV24-1
j_gene: TRBJ2-1

CDR3aa: CATDVRKFTGNTIYF
CDR3nt: TGTGCCACCGACGTCAGGAAATTTACTGGAAACACCATATATTTT
d_gene: .
abundance: .
v_gene: TRBV4-2
j_gene: TRBJ1-3

CDR3aa: CATSDQGGWETQYF
CDR3nt: TGTGCCACCAGTGACCAGGGAGGATGGGAGACCCAGTACTTC
d_gene: .
abundance: .
v_gene: TRBV24-1
j_gene: TRBJ2-5

CDR3aa: CASSHRGTEAFF
CDR3nt: TGTGCCAGCAGCCACAGGGGAACTGAAGCTTTCTTT
d_gene: TRBD1
abundance: .
v_gene: TRBV7-9
j_gene: TRBJ1-1

CDR3aa: CASSQVPRNLAGESTDTQYF
CDR3nt: TGTGCCAGCAGCCAAGTTCCGCGAAATCTAGCGGGAGAGAGCACAGATACGCAGTATTTT
d_gene: TRBD2
abundance: .
v_gene: TRBV4-2
j_gene: TRBJ2-3

CDR3aa: CASSQVTSNEQYF
CDR3nt: TGTGCCAGCAGCCAAGTAACTAGCAACGAGCAGTACTTC
d_gene: .
abundance: .
v_gene: TRBV14
j_gene: TRBJ2-7

CDR3aa: CASSPLTGDQETQYF
CDR3nt: TGTGCCAGCAGCCCTCTTACTGGCGACCAAGAGACCCAGTACTTC
d_gene: .
abundance: few
v_gene: TRBV4-2
j_gene: TRBJ2-5

CDR3aa: CSVDEGTDTQYF
CDR3nt: TGCAGCGTTGACGAGGGCACAGATACGCAGTATTTT
d_gene: .
abundance: once
v_gene: TRBV29-1
j_gene: TRBJ2-3

CDR3aa: CASSRVGASGEQFF
CDR3nt: TGTGCCAGCAGTAGGGTGGGAGCGAGCGGTGAGCAGTTCTTC
d_gene: .
abundance: .
v_gene: TRBV27
j_gene: TRBJ2-1

CDR3aa: CATSWGIIAKNIQYF
CDR3nt: TGTGCCACCAGTTGGGGAATTATAGCCAAAAACATTCAGTACTTC
d_gene: .
abundance: .
v_gene: TRBV15
j_gene: TRBJ2-4

CDR3aa: CASSRTAQGVHEQYF
CDR3nt: TGTGCCAGCAGCAGAACGGCACAGGGGGTCCACGAGCAGTACTTC
d_gene: TRBD1
abundance: few
v_gene: TRBV27
j_gene: TRBJ2-7

CDR3aa: CASSLAGGRVDFNEQFF
CDR3nt: TGTGCCAGCAGTTTGGCCGGCGGGAGGGTGGACTTCAATGAGCAGTTCTTC
d_gene: TRBD2
abundance: once
v_gene: TRBV27
j_gene: TRBJ2-1